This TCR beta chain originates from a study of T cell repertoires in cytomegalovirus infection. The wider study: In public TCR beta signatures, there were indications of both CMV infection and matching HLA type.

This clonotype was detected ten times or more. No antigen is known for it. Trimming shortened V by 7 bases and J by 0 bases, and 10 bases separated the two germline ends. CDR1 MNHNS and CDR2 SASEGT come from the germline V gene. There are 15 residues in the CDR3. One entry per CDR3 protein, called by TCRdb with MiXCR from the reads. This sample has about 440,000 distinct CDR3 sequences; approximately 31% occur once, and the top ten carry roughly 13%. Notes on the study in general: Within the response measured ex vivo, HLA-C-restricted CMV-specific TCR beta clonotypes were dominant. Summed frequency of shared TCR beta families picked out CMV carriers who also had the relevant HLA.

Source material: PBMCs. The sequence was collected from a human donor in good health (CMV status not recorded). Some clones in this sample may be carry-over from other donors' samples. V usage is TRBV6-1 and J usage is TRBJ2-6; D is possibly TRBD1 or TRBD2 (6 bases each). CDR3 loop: CASTGGGSGANVLTF. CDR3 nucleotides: TGTGCCAGCACTGGAGGGGGCTCTGGGGCCAACGTCCTGACTTTC.